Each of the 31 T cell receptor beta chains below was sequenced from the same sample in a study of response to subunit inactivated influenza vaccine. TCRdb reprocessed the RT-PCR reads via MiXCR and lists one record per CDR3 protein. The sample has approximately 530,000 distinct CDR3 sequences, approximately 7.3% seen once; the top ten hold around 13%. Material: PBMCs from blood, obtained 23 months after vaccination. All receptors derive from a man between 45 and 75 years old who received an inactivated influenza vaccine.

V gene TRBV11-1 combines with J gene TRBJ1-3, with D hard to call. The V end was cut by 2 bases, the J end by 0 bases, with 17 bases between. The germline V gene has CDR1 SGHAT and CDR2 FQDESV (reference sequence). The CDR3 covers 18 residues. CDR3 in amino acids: CASSLYPGAADSGNTIYF. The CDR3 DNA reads TGTGCCAGCAGCTTATACCCAGGCGCTGCCGACTCTGGAAACACCATATATTTT.

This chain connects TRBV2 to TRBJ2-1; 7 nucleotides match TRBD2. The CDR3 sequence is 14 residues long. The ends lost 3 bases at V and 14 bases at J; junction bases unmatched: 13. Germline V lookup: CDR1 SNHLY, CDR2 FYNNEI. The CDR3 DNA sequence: TGTGCCAGCAGTGAGGCAGGGTCCGGGAGGAAGGAGTTCTTC. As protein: CASSEAGSGRKEFF.

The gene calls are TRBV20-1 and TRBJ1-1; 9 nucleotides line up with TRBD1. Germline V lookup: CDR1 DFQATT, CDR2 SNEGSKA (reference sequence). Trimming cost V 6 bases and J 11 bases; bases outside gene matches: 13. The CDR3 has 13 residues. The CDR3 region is CSAYRGRGVRAFF. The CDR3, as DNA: TGCAGTGCGTACAGGGGGCGCGGTGTCAGGGCTTTCTTT.

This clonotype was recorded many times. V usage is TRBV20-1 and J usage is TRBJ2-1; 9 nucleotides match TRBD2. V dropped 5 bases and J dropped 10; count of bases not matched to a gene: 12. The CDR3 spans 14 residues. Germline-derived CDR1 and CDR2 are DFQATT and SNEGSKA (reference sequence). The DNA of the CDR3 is TGCAGTGCTCCTCTAGGTAGCGGGAGTCGGGAGCAGTTCTTC. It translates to CSAPLGSGSREQFF.

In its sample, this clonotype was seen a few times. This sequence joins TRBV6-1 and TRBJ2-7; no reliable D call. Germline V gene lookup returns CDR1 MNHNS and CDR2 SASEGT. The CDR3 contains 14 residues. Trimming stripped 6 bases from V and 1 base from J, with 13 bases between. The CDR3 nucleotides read TGTGCCAGCAGACGCGGCACCATTTCCTACGAGCAGTACTTC. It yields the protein CASRRGTISYEQYF.

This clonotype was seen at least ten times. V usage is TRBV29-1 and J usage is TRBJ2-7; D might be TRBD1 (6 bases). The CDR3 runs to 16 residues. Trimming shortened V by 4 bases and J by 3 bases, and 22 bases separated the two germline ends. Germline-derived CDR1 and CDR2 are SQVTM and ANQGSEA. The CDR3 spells CSVAGEPGHLLYEQYF. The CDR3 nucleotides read TGCAGCGTTGCTGGGGAACCGGGACACCTGCTCTACGAGCAGTACTTC.

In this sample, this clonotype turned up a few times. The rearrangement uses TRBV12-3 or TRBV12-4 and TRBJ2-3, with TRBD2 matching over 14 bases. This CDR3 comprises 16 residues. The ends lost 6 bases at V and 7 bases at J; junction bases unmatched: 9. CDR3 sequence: CASSPDGLAGGNTQYF. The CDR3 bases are TGTGCCAGCAGCCCCGACGGACTAGCGGGAGGTAATACGCAGTATTTT.

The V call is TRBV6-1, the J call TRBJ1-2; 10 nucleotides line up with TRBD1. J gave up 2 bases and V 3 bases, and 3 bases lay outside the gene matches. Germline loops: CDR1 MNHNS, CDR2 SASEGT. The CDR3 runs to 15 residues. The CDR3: CASSDRDRGNYGYTF. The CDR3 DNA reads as TGTGCCAGCAGTGACAGGGACAGGGGAAACTATGGCTACACCTTC.

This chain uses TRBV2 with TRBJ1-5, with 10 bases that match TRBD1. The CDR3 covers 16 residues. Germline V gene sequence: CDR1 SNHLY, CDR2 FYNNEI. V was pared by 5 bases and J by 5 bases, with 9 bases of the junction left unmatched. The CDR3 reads CASSSSTGTGDQPQHF. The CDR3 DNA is TGTGCCAGCAGTTCCTCTACCGGGACAGGGGATCAGCCCCAGCATTTT.

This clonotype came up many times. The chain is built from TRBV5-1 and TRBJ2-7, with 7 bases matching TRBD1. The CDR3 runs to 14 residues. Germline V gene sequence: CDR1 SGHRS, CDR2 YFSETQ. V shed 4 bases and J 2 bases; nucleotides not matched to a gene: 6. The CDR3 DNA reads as TGCGCCAGCAGCCCCTCCCAGGGGGCCTACGAGCAGTACTTC. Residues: CASSPSQGAYEQYF.

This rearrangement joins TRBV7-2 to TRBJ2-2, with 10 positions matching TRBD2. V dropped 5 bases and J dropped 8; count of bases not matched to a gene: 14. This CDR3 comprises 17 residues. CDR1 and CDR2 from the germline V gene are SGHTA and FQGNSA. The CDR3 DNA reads TGTGCCAGCAGCCCGGTTCGGCTAGCGGGAGTAGGGGGGGAGCTGTTTTTT. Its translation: CASSPVRLAGVGGELFF.

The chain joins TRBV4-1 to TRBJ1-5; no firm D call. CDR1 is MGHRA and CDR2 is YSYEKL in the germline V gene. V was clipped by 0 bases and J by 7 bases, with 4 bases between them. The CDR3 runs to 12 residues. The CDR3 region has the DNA TGCGCCAGCAGCCAAGATGACCAGCCCCAGCATTTT. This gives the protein CASSQDDQPQHF.

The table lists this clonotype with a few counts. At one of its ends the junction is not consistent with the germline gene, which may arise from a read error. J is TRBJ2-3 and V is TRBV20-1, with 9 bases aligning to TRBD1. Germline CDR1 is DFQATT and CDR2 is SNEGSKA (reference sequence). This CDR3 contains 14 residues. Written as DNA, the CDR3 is TGCAGTGCTATTGACAGGGGGAGCACACATACGCAGTATTTT. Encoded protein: CSAIDRGSTHTQYF.

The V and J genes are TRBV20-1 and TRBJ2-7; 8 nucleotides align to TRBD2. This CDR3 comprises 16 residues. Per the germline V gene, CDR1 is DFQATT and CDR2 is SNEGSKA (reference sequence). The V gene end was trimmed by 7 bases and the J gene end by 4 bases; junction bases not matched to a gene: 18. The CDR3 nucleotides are TGCAGTGGGGAGAGAGGGGGATACGGGAGGGGGTACGAGCAGTACTTC. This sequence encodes CSGERGGYGRGYEQYF.

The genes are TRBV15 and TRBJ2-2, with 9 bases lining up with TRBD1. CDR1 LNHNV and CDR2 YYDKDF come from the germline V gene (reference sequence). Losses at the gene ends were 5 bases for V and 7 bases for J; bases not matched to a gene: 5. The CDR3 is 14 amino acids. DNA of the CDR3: TGTGCCACCAGCGCGGGACAGGGATACGGGGAGCTGTTTTTT. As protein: CATSAGQGYGELFF.

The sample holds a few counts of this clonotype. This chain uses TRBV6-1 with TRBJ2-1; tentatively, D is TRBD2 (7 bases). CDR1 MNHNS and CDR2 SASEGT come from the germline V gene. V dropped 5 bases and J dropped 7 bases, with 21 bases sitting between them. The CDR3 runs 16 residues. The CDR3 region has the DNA TGTGCCAGCAGTCCTTCGCCCCCGGGGGGCTCGAATGAGCAGTTCTTC. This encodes CASSPSPPGGSNEQFF.

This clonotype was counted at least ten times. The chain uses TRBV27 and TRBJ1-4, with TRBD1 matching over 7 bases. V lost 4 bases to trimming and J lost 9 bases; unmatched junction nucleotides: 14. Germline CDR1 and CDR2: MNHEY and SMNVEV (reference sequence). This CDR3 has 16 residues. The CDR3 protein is CASSSGTDLGRQKLFF. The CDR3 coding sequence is TGTGCCAGCAGTTCCGGGACAGACCTAGGTAGACAAAAACTGTTTTTT.

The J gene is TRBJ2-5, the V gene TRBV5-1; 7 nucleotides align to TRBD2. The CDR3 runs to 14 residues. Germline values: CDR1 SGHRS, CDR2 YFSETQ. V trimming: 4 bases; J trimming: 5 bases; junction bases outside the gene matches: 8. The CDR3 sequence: CASSPGLVWETQYF. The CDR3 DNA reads TGCGCCAGCAGCCCAGGACTAGTGTGGGAGACCCAGTACTTC.

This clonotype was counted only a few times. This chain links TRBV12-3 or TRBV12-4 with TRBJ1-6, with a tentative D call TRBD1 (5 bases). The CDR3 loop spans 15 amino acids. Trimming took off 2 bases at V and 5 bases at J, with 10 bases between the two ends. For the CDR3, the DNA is TGTGCCAGCAGTTTACCGGGGCTAAATAATTCACCCCTCCACTTT. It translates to CASSLPGLNNSPLHF.

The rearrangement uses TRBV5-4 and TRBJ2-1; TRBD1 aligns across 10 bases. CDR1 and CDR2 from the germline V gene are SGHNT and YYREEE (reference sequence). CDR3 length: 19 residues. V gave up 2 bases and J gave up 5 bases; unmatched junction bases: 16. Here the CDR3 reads CASSFRGGQGGNPNNEQFF. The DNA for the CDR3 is TGTGCCAGCAGCTTTAGGGGCGGACAGGGGGGGAATCCTAACAATGAGCAGTTCTTC.

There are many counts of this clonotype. This CDR3 reads CSVLGGLFSYEQYF. In nucleotides, the CDR3 is TGCAGCGTCCTAGGGGGGTTATTCTCCTACGAGCAGTACTTC. This sequence joins TRBV29-1 and TRBJ2-7; D tentatively reads TRBD1 or TRBD2 (6 bases each). This CDR3 has 14 residues. The V end lost 6 bases, the J end lost 0 bases, and 15 bases lay between the germline ends. From germline, CDR1 is SQVTM and CDR2 ANQGSEA.

The CDR3 here is CAISKYSGWDTEAFF. In DNA, the CDR3 is TGTGCCATCAGCAAATACTCAGGGTGGGACACTGAAGCTTTCTTT. The genes are TRBV10-3 and TRBJ1-1; a weak D match, TRBD1 (5 bases). From germline, CDR1 is ENHRY and CDR2 SYGVKD. V was trimmed by 6 bases and J by 3 bases, leaving 17 bases between them. This CDR3 has 15 amino acids.

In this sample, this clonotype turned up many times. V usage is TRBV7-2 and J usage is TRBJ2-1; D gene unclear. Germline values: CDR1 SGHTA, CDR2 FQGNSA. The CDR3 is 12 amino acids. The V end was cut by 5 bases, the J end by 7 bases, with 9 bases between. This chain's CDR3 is CASSLRRNEQFF. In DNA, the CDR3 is TGTGCCAGCAGCCTGAGAAGGAATGAGCAGTTCTTC.

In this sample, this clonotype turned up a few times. The CDR3, as DNA: TGTGCCAGCCCCTCCAGATTCGACGGTGAACCCCCTAGCACAGATACGCAGTATTTT. It is translated as CASPSRFDGEPPSTDTQYF. The genes are TRBV6-1 and TRBJ2-3; no clear D. CDR1 is MNHNS and CDR2 is SASEGT in the germline V gene. V was cut by 8 bases and J by 0 bases, with 27 bases left in between. This CDR3 is 19 amino acids long.

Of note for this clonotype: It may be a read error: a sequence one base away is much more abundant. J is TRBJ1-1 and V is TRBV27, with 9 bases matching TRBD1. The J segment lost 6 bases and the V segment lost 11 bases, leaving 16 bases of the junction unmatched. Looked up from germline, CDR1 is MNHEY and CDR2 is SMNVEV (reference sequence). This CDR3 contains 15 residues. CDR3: CAGKRDRVDGAEAFF. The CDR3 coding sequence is TGTGCCGGCAAACGGGACAGGGTTGATGGGGCTGAAGCTTTCTTT.

The DNA of the CDR3 is TGTGCCAGCTCACTAACGGACGGAAACTATGGCTACACCTTC. It is translated as CASSLTDGNYGYTF. V is TRBV18 and J is TRBJ1-2; D gene uncertain. There are 14 residues in the CDR3. CDR1 and CDR2 (germline): KGHSH, LQKENI. V was trimmed by 4 bases and J by 2 bases, leaving 11 bases between them.

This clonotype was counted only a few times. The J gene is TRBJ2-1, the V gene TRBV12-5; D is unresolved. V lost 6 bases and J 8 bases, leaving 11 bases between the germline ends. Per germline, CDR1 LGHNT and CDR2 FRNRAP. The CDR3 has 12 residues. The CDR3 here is CASGPSGHEQFF. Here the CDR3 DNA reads TGTGCTAGTGGCCCTTCAGGCCATGAGCAGTTCTTC.

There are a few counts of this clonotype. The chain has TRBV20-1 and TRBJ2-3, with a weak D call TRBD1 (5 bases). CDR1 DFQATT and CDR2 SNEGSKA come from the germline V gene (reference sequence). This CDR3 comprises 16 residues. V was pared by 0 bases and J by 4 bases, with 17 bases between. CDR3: CSARDRRTSAADTQYF. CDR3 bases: TGCAGTGCTAGAGATCGTCGGACATCGGCGGCAGATACGCAGTATTTT.

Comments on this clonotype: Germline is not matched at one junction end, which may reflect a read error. The CDR3 region is CASSETGEGNTQYF. CDR3 nucleotides: TGTGCCAGCAGTGAGACAGGGGAGGGAAACACTCAGTACTTC. V is TRBV28 and J is TRBJ2-4, with D maybe TRBD1 (8 bases). Germline V gene lookup returns CDR1 MDHEN and CDR2 SYDVKM. The CDR3 loop spans 14 amino acids.

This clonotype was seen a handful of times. The chain's CDR3 is CASSQASSGSRSYNEQFF. CDR3 bases: TGTGCCAGCAGCCAGGCCTCTAGCGGGAGTAGGTCCTACAATGAGCAGTTCTTC. V and J are TRBV4-2 and TRBJ2-1; 10 bases line up with TRBD2. This CDR3 has 18 amino acids. The V segment lost 3 bases and the J segment 1 base; nucleotides outside the gene matches: 9. Germline lookup yields CDR1 LGHNA and CDR2 YNFKEQ.

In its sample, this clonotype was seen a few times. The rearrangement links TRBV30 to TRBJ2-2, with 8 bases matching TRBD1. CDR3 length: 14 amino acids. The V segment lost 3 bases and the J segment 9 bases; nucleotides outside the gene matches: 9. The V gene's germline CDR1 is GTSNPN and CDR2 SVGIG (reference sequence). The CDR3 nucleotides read TGTGCCTGGAGGGACAGGGAACCTTTTCGGGAGCTGTTTTTT. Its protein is CAWRDREPFRELFF.